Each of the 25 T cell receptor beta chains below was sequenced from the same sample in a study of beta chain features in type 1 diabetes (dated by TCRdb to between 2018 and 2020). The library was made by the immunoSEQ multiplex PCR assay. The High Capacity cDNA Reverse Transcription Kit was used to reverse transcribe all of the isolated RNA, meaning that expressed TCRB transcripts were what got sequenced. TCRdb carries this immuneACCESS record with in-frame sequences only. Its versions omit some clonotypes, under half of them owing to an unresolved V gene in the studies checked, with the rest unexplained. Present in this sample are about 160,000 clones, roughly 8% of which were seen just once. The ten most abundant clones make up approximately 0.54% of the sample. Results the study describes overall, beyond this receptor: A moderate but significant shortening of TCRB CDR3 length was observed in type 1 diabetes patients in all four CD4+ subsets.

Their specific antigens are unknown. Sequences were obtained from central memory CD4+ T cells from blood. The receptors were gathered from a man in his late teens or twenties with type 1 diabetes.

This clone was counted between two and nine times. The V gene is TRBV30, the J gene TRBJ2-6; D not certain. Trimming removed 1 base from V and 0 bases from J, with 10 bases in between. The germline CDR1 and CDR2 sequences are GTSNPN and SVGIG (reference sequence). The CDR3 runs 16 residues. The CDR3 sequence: CAWSALLSSGANVLTF. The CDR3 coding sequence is TGTGCCTGGAGTGCTCTATTAAGCTCTGGGGCCAACGTCCTGACTTTC. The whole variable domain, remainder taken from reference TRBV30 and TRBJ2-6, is SQTIHQWPATLVQPVGSPLSLECTVEGTSNPNLYWYRQAAGRGLQLLFYSVGIGQISSEVPQNLSASRPQDRQFILSSKKLLLSDSGFYLCAWSALLSSGANVLTFGAGSRLTVL.

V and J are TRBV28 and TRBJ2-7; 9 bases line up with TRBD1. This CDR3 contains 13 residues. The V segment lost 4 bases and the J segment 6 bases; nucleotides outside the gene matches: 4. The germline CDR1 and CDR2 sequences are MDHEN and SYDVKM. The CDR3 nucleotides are TGTGCCAGCAGTTCGGGACAGGGTACCGAGCAGTACTTC. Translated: CASSSGQGTEQYF. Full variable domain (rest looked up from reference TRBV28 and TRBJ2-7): DVKVTQSSRYLVKRTGEKVFLECVQDMDHENMFWYRQDPGLGLRLIYFSYDVKMKEKGDIPEGYSVSREKKERFSLILESASTNQTSMYLCASSSGQGTEQYFGPGTRLTVT.

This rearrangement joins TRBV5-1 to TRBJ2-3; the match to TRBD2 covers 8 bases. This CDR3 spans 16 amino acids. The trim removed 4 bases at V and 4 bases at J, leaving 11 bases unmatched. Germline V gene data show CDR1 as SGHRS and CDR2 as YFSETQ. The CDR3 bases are TGCGCCAGCAGCCCGTCGCCGGGACTAGGTTCAGATACGCAGTATTTT. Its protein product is CASSPSPGLGSDTQYF.

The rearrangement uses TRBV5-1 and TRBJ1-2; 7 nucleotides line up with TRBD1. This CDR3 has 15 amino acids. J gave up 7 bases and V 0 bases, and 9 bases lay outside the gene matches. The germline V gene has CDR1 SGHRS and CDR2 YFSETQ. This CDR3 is CASSLALQGFSGYTF. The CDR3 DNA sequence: TGCGCCAGCAGCTTGGCCCTACAGGGGTTTAGTGGCTACACCTTC.

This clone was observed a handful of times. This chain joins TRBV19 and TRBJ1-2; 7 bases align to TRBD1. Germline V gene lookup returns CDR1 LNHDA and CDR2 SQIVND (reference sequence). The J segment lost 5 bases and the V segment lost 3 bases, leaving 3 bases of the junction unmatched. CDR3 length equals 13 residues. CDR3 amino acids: CASSIDRDYGYTF. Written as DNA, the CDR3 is TGTGCCAGTAGTATTGACAGGGATTATGGCTACACCTTC. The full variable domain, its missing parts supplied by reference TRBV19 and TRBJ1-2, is DGGITQSPKYLFRKEGQNVTLSCEQNLNHDAMYWYRQDPGQGLRLIYYSQIVNDFQKGDIAEGYSVSREKKESFPLTVTSAQKNPTAFYLCASSIDRDYGYTFGSGTRLTVV.

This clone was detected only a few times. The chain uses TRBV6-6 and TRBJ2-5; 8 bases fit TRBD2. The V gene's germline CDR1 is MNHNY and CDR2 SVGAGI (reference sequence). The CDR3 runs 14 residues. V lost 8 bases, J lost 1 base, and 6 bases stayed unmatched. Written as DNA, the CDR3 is TGTGCCAGCGAGGCCACTAGCGGCCAAGAGACCCAGTACTTC. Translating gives CASEATSGQETQYF.

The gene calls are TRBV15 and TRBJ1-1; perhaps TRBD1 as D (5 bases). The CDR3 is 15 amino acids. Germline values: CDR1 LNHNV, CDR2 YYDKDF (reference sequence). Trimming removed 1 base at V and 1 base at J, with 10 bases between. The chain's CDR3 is CATSRGAGGNTEAFF. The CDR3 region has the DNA TGTGCCACCAGCAGAGGTGCCGGGGGGAACACTGAAGCTTTCTTT.

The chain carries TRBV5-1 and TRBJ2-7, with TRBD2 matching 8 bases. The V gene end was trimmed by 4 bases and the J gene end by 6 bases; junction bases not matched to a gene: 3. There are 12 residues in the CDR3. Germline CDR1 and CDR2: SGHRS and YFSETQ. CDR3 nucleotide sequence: TGCGCCAGCAGCGAAAGCGGGGGCGAGCAGTACTTC. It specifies CASSESGGEQYF.

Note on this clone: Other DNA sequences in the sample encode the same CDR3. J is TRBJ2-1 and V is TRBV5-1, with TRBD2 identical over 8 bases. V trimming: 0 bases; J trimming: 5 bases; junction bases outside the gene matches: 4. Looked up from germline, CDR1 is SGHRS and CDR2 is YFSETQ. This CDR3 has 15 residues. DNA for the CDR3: TGCGCCAGCAGCTTGGACGTAGCGGGGAACAATGAGCAGTTCTTC. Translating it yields CASSLDVAGNNEQFF.

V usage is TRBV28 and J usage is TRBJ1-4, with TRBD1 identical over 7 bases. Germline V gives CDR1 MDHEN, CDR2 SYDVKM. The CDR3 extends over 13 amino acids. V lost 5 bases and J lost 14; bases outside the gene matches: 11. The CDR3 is CASSIPGGPTLFF. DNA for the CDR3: TGTGCCAGCAGTATTCCAGGGGGACCGACCCTGTTTTTT.

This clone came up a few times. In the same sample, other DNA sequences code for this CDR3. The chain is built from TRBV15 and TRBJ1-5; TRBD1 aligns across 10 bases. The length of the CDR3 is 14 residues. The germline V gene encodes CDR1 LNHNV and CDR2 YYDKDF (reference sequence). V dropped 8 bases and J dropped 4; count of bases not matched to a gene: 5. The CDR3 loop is CATSRDRGNQPQHF. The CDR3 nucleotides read TGTGCCACCTCTCGGGACAGGGGAAATCAGCCCCAGCATTTT.

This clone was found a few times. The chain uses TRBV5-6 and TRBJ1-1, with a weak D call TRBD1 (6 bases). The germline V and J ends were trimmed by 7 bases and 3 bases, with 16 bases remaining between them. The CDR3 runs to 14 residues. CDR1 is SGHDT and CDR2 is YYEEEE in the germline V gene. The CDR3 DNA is TGTGCCAGCTTCCTCAGGGGTGGTCACACTGAAGCTTTCTTT. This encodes CASFLRGGHTEAFF.

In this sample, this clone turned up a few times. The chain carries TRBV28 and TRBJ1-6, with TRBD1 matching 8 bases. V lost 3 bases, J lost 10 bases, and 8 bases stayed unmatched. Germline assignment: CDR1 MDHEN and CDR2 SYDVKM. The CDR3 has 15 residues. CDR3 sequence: CASSFAVRGRSPLHF. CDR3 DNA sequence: TGTGCCAGCAGTTTCGCCGTCAGGGGGCGGTCACCCCTCCACTTT. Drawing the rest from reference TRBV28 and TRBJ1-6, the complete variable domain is DVKVTQSSRYLVKRTGEKVFLECVQDMDHENMFWYRQDPGLGLRLIYFSYDVKMKEKGDIPEGYSVSREKKERFSLILESASTNQTSMYLCASSFAVRGRSPLHFGNGTRLTVT.

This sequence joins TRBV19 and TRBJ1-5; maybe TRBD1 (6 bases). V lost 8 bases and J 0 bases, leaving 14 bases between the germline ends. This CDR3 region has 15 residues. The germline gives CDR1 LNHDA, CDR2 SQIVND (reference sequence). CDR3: CASSGGAYSNQPQHF. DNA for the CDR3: TGTGCCAGTTCGGGGGGGGCTTATAGCAATCAGCCCCAGCATTTT.

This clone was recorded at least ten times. The CDR3 nucleotides read TGTGCCAGCACCCAATCCGGACTAGCCAGCACCGGGGAGCTGTTTTTT. The encoded protein is CASTQSGLASTGELFF. The rearrangement links TRBV13 to TRBJ2-2; 8 nucleotides agree with TRBD2. The CDR3 contains 16 residues. Germline CDR1 reads PRHDT; CDR2 reads FYEKMQ (reference sequence). J lost 4 bases, V lost 7 bases, and 11 bases had no gene match.

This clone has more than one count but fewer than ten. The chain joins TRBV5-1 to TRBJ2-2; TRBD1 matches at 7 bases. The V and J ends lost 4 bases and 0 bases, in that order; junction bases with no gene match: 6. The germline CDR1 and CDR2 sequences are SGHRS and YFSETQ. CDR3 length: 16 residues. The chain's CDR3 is CASSRTGTANTGELFF. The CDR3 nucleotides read TGCGCCAGCAGCAGGACCGGGACAGCGAACACCGGGGAGCTGTTTTTT. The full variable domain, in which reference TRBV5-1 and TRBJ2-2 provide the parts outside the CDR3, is KAGVTQTPRYLIKTRGQQVTLSCSPISGHRSVSWYQQTPGQGLQFLFEYFSETQRNKGNFPGRFSGRQFSNSRSEMNVSTLELGDSALYLCASSRTGTANTGELFFGEGSRLTVL.

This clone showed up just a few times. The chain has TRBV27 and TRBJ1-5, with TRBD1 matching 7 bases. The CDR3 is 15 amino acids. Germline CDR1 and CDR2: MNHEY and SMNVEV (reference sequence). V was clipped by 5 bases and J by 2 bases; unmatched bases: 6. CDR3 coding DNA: TGTGCCAGCAGTGGATCCCAGGGGGGCAATCAGCCCCAGCATTTT. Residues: CASSGSQGGNQPQHF.

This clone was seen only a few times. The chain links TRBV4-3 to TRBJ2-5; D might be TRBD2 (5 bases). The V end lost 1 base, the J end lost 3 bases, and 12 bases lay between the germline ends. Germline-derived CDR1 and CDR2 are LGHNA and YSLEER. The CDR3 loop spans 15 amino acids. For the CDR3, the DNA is TGCGCCAGCAGCCAAGGGGTAGCGAATGAAGAGACCCAGTACTTC. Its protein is CASSQGVANEETQYF.

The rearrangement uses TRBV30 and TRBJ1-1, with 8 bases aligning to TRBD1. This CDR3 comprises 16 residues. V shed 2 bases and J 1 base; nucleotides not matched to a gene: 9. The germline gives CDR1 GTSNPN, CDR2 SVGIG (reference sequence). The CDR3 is CAWSYYRGLRNTEAFF. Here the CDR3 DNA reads TGTGCCTGGAGTTACTACAGGGGGTTGAGGAACACTGAAGCTTTCTTT. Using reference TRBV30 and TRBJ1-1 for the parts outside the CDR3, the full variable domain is SQTIHQWPATLVQPVGSPLSLECTVEGTSNPNLYWYRQAAGRGLQLLFYSVGIGQISSEVPQNLSASRPQDRQFILSSKKLLLSDSGFYLCAWSYYRGLRNTEAFFGQGTRLTVV.

CDR3 sequence (DNA): TGCGCCAGCAGTTATGGGACAGGGGGCCGGTGGGAGACCCAGTACTTC. Its protein is CASSYGTGGRWETQYF. The V and J genes are TRBV5-1 and TRBJ2-5; 12 bases fit TRBD1. Germline trimming cut 5 bases from V and 5 bases from J; bases unmatched to any gene: 10. This CDR3 region has 16 residues. The germline CDR1 and CDR2 sequences are SGHRS and YFSETQ.

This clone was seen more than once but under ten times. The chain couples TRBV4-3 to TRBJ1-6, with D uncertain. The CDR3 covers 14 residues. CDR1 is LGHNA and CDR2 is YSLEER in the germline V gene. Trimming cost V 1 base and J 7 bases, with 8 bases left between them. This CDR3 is CASSQGQFNSPLHF. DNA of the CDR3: TGCGCCAGCAGCCAAGGGCAGTTCAATTCACCCCTCCACTTT.

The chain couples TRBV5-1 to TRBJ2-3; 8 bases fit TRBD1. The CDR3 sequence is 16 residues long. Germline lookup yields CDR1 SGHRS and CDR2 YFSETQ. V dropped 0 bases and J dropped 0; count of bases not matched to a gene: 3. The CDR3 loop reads CASSLEGQASTDTQYF. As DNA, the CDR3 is TGCGCCAGCAGCTTGGAGGGACAGGCTAGCACAGATACGCAGTATTTT.

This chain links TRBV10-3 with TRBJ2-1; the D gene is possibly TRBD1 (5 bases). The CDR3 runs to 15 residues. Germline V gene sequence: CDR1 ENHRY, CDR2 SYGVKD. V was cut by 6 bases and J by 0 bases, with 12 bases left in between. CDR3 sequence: CAIRTATSSYNEQFF. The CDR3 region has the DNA TGTGCCATCAGGACAGCGACCAGCTCCTACAATGAGCAGTTCTTC.

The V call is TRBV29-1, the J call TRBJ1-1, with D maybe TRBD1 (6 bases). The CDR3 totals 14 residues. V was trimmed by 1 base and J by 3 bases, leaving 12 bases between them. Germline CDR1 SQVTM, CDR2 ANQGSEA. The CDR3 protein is CSVEASSGDTEAFF. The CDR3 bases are TGCAGCGTTGAAGCCTCATCAGGGGACACTGAAGCTTTCTTT.

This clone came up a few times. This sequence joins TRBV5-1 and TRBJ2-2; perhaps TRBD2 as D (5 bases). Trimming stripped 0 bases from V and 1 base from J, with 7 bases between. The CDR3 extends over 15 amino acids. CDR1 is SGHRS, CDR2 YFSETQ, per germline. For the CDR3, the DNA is TGCGCCAGCAGCTTGGACGGGATGAACACCGGGGAGCTGTTTTTT. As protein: CASSLDGMNTGELFF.